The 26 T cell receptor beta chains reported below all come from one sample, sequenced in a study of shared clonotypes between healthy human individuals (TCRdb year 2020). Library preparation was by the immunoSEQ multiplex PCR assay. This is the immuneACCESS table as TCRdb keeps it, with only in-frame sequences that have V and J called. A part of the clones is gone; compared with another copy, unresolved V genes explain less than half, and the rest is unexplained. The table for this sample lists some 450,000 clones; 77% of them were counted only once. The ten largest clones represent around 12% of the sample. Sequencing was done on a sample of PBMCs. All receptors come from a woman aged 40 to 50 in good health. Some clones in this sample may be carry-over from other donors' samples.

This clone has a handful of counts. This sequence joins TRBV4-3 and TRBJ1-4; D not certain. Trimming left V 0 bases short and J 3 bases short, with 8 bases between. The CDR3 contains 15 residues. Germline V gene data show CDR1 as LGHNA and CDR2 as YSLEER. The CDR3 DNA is TGCGCCAGCAGCCAAGATGATTTGCCTAATGAAAAACTGTTTTTT. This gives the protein CASSQDDLPNEKLFF.

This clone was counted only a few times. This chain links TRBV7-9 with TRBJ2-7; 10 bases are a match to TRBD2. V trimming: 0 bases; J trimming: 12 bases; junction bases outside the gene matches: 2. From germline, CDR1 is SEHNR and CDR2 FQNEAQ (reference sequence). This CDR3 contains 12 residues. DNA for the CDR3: TGTGCCAGCAGCTTAGCTAGCGGGAGGTTGTACTTC. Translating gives CASSLASGRLYF.

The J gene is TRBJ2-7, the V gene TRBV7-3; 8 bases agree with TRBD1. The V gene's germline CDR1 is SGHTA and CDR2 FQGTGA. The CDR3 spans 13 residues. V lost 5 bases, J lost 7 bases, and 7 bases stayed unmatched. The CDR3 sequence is CASSRTGSGEQYF. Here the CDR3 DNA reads TGTGCCAGCAGCCGGACAGGGTCGGGTGAGCAGTACTTC. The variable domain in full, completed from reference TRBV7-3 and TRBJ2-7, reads GAGVSQTPSNKVTEKGKYVELRCDPISGHTALYWYRQSLGQGPEFLIYFQGTGAADDSGLPNDRFFAVRPEGSVSTLKIQRTERGDSAVYLCASSRTGSGEQYFGPGTRLTVT.

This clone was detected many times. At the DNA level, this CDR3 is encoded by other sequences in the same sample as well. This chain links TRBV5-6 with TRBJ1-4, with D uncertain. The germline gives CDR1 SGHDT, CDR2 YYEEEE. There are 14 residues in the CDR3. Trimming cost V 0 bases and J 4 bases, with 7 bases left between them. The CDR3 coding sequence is TGTGCCAGCAGCTTGGAACACCATAATGAAAAACTGTTTTTT. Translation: CASSLEHHNEKLFF.

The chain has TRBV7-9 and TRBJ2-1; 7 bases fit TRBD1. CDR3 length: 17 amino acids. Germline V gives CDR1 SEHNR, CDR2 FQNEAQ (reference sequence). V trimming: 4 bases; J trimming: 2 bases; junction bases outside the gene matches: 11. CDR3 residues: CASSSPPDRPTYNEQFF. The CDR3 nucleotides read TGTGCCAGCAGCTCACCCCCGGACAGGCCGACCTACAATGAGCAGTTCTTC.

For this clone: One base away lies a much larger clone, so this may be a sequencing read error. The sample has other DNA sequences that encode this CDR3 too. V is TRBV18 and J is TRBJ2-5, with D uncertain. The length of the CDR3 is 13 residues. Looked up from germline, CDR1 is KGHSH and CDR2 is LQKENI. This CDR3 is CASSPLGSPGQYF. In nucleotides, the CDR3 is TGTGCCAGCTCGCCACTTGGCAGCCCGGGCCAGTACTTC.

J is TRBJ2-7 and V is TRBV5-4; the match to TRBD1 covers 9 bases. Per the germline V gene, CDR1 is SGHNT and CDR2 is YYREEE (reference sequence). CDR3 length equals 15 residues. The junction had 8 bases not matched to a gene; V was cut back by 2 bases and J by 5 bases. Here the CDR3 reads CASSFGQQGAHEQYF. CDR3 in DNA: TGTGCCAGCAGCTTCGGACAACAGGGGGCCCACGAGCAGTACTTC.

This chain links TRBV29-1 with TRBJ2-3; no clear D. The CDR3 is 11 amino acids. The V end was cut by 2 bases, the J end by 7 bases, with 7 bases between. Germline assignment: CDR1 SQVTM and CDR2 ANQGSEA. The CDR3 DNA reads TGCAGCGTTGAAAATTGGCATACGCAGTATTTT. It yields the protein CSVENWHTQYF.

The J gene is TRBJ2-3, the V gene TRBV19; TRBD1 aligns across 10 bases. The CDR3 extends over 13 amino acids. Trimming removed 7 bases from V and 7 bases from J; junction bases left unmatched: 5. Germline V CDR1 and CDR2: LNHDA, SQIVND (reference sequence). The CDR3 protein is CASNDRGQNTQYF. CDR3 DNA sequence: TGTGCCAGTAACGACAGGGGGCAGAATACGCAGTATTTT.

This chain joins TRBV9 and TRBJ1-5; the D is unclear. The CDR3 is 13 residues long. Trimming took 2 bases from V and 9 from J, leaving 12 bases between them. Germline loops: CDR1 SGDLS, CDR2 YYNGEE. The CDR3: CASSVGVGLPQHF. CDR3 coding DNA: TGTGCCAGCAGCGTCGGGGTAGGGTTGCCCCAGCATTTT.

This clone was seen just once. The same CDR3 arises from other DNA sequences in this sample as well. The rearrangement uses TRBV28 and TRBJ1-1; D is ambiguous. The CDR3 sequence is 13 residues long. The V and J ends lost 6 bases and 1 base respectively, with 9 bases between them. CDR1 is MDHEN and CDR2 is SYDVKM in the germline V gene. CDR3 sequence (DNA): TGTGCCAGCAGCCCCCCGTGGAACACTGAAGCTTTCTTT. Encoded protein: CASSPPWNTEAFF.

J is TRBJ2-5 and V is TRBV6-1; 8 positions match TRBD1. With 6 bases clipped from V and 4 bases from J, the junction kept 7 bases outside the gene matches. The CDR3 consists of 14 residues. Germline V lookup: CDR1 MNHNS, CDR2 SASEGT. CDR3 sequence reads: CASSFGQGGETQYF. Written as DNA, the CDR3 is TGTGCCAGCAGCTTTGGACAGGGTGGAGAGACCCAGTACTTC.

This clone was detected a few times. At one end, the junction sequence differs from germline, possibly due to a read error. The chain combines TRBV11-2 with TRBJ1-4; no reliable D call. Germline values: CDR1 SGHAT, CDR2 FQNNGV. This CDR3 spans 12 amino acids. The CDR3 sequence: CASSFGNEKLFF. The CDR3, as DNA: TGTGCCAGCAGCTTTGGAAATGAAAAGCTGTTTTTT.

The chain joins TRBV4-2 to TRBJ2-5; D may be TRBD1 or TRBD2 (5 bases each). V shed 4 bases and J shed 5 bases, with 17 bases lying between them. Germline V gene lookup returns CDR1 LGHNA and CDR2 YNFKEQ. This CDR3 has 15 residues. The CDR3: CASSRSGTHRETQYF. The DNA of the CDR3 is TGTGCCAGCAGCCGGTCCGGGACCCACCGGGAGACCCAGTACTTC.

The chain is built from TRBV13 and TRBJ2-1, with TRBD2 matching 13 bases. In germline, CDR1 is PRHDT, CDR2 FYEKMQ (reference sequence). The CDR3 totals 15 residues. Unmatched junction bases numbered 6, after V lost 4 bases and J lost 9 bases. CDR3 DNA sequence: TGTGCCAGCAGCTACGGGACTAGCGGGATCGGTGAGCAGTTCTTC. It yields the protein CASSYGTSGIGEQFF.

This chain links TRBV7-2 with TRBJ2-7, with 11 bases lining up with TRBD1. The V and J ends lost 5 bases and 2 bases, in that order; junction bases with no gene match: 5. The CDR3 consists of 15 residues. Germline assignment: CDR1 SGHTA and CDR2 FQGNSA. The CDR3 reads CASSTGTGGAYEQYF. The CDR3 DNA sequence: TGTGCCAGCAGCACCGGGACAGGGGGTGCCTACGAGCAGTACTTC.

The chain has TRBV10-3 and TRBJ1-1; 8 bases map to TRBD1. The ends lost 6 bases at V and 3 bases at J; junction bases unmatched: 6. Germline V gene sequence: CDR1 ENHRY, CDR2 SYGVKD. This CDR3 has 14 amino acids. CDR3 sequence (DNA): TGTGCCATCAGCCTTACAGGGGGAGACACTGAAGCTTTCTTT. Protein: CAISLTGGDTEAFF.

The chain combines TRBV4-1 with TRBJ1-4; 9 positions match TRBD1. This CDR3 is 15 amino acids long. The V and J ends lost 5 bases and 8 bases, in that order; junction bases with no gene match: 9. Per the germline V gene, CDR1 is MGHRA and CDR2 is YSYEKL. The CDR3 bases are TGCGCCAGCAGCGGAATACAGGGGGCACGAGAAAAACTGTTTTTT. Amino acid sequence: CASSGIQGAREKLFF.

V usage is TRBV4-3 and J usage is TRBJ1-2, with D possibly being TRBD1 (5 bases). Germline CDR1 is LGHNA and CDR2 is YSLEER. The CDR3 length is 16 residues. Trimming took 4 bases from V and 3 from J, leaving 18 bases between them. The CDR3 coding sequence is TGCGCCAGCAGCCCGATCGTAGGGGAATCTTACTATGGCTACACCTTC. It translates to CASSPIVGESYYGYTF.

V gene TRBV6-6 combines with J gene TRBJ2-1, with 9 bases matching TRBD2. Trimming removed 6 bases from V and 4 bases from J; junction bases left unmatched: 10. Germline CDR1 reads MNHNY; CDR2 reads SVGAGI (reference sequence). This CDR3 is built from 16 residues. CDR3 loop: CASSPSAGGPYNEQFF. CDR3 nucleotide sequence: TGTGCCAGCAGCCCCTCGGCGGGAGGGCCGTACAATGAGCAGTTCTTC.

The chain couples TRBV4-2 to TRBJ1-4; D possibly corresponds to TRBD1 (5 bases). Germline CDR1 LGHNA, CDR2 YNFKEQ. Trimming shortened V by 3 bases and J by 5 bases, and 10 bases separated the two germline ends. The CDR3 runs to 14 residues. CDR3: CASSHPGPNEKLFF. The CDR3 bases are TGTGCCAGCAGCCACCCAGGGCCAAATGAAAAACTGTTTTTT.

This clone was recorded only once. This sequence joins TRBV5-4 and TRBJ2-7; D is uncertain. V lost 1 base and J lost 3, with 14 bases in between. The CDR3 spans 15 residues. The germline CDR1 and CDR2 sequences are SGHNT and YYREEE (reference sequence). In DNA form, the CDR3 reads TGTGCCAGCAGCTTGATTTCAAGCGAACTCTACGAGCAGTACTTC. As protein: CASSLISSELYEQYF.

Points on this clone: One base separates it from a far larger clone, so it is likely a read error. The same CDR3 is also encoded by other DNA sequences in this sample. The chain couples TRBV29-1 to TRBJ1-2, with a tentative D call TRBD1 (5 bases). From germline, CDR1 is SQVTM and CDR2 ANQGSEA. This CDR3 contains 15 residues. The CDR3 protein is CSVDGGARANYGYTF. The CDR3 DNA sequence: TGCAGCGTTGATGGAGGGGCAAGAGCTAACTACGGCTACACCTTC.

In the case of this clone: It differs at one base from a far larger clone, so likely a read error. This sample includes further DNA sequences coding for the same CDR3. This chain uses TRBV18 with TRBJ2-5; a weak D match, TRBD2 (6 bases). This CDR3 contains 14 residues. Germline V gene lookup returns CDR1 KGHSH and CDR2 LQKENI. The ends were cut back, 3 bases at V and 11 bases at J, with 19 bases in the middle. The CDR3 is CASSPPRDDREQYF. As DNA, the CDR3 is TGTGCCAGCTCACCCCCTCGGGACGATCGGGAGCAGTACTTC.

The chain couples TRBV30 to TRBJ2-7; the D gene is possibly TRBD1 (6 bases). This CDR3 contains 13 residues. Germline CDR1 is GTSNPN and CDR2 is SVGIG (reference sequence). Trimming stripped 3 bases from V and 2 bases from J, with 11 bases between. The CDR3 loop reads CAWRQGSPYEQYF. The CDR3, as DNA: TGTGCCTGGAGACAGGGCTCTCCCTACGAGCAGTACTTC.

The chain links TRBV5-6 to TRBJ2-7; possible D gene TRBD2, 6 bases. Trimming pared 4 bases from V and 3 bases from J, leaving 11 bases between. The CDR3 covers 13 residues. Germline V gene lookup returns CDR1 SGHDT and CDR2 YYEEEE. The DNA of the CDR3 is TGTGCCAGCAGCGCGGGACCCAACTACGAGCAGTACTTC. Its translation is CASSAGPNYEQYF.